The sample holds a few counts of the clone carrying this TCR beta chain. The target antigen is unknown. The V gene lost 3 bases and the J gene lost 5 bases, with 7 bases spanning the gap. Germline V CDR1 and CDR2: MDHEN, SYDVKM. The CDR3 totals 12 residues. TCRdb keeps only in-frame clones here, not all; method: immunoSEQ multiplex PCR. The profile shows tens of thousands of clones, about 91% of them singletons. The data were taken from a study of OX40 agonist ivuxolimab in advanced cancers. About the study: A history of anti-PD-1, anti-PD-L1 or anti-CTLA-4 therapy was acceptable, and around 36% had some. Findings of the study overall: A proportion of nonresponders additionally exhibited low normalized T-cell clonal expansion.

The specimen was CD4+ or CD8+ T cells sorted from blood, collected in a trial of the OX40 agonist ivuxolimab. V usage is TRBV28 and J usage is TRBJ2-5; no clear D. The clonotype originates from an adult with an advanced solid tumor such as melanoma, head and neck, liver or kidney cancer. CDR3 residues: CASSFVLETQYF. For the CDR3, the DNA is TGTGCCAGCAGTTTTGTATTGGAGACCCAGTACTTC.